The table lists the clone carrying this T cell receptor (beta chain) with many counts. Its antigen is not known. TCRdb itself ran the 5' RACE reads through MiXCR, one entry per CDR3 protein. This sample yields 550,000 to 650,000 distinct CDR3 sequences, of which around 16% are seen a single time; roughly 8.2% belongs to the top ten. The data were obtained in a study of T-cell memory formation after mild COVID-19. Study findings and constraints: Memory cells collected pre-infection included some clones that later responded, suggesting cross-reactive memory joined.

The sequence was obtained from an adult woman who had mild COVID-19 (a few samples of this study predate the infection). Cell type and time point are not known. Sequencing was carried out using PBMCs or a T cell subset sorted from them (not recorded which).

The CDR3 loop is CASSMGQYNSPLHF. The CDR3 coding sequence is TGTGCCAGCAGCATGGGACAGTATAATTCACCCCTCCACTTT. The chain employs TRBV7-9 and TRBJ1-6; TRBD1 aligns across 7 bases. The germline V gene encodes CDR1 SEHNR and CDR2 FQNEAQ (reference sequence). The J segment lost 4 bases and the V segment lost 5 bases, leaving 2 bases of the junction unmatched. The CDR3 has 14 residues.